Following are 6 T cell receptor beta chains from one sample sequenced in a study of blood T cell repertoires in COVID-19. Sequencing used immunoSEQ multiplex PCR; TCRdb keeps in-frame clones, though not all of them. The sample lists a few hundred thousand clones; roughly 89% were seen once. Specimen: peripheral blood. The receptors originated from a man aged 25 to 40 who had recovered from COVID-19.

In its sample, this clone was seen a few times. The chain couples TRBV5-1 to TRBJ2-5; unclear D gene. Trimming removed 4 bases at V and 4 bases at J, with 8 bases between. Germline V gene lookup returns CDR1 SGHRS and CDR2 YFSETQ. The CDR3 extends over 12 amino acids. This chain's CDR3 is CASSPSRETQYF. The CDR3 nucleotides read TGCGCCAGCAGCCCTTCTCGAGAGACCCAGTACTTC. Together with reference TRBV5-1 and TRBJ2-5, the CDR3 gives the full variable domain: KAGVTQTPRYLIKTRGQQVTLSCSPISGHRSVSWYQQTPGQGLQFLFEYFSETQRNKGNFPGRFSGRQFSNSRSEMNVSTLELGDSALYLCASSPSRETQYFGPGTRLLVL.

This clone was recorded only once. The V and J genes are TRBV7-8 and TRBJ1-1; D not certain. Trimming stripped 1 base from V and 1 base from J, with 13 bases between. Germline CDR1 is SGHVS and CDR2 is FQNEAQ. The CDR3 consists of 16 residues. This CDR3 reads CASSLVASKRNTEAFF. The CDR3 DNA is TGTGCCAGCAGCTTAGTCGCCAGTAAAAGGAACACTGAAGCTTTCTTT.

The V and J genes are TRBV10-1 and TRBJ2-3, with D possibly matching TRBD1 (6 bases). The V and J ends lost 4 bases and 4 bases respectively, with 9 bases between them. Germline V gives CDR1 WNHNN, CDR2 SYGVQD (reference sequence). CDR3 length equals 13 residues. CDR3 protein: CASSAGAADTQYF. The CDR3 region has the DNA TGCGCCAGCAGTGCAGGGGCCGCAGATACGCAGTATTTT.

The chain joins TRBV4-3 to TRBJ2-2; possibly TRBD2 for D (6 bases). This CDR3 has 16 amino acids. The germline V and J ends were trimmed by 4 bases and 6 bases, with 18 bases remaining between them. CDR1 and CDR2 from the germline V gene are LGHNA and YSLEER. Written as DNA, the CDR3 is TGCGCCAGCAGCCGGCAGGCGGGGATGTTATCCGGGGAGCTGTTTTTT. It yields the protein CASSRQAGMLSGELFF.

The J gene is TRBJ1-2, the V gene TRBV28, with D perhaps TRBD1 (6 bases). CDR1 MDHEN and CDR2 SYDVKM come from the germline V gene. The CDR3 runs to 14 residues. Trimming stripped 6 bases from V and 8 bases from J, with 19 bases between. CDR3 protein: CASSGQFVGRGYTF. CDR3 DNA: TGTGCCAGCAGCGGACAGTTCGTAGGGCGCGGCTACACCTTC.

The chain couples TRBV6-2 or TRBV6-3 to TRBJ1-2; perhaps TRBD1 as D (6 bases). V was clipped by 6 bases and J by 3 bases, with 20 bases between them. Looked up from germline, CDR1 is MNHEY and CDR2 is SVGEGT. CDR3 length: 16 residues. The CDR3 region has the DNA TGTGCCAGCAGCGGGGGCAGTGGGACGAGCTACTATGGCTACACCTTC. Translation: CASSGGSGTSYYGYTF.